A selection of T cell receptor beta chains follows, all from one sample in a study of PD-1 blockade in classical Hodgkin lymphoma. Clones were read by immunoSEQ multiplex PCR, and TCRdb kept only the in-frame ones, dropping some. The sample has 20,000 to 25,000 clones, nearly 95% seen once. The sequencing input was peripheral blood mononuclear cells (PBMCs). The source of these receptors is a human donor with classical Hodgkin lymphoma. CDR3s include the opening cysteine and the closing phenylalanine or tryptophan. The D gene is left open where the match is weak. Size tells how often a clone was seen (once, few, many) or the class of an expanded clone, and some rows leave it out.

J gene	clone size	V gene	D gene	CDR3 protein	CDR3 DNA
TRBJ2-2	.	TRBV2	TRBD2	CASRGLAEALTGELFF	TGTGCCAGCAGAGGACTAGCGGAGGCTCTAACCGGGGAGCTGTTTTTT
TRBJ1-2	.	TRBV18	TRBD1	CASSPTTGWYGYTF	TGTGCCAGCTCACCGACGACAGGGTGGTATGGCTACACCTTC
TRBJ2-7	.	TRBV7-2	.	CASSFTSYEQYF	TGTGCCAGCAGCTTCACCTCCTACGAGCAGTACTTC
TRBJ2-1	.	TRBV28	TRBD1	CASSPWTGERGEQFF	TGTGCCAGCAGTCCGTGGACAGGGGAACGGGGTGAGCAGTTCTTC
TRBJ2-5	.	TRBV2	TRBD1	CASSEGQGARETQYF	TGTGCCAGCAGTGAGGGACAGGGGGCGCGGGAGACCCAGTACTTC
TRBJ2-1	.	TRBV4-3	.	CASSNPGIPVSQFF	TGCGCCAGCAGCAACCCCGGTATCCCAGTTAGCCAGTTCTTC
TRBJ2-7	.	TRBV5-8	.	CASSFAPGGRLSYEQYF	TGTGCCAGCAGCTTCGCGCCGGGGGGCCGTCTTTCCTACGAGCAGTACTTC
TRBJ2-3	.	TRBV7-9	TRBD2	CASSLRTSGVPDTQYF	TGTGCCAGCAGCCTACGTACTAGCGGGGTGCCAGATACGCAGTATTTT
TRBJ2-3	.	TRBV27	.	CASSLDRWDTQYF	TGTGCCAGCAGTTTGGACAGATGGGATACGCAGTATTTT
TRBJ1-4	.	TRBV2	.	CASSEVGDSGGKLFF	TGTGCCAGCAGTGAAGTTGGAGACAGCGGGGGAAAACTGTTTTTT
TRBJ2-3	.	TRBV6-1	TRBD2	CASSEGPAGPSTDTQYF	TGTGCCAGCAGTGAAGGCCCAGCGGGGCCTAGCACAGATACGCAGTATTTT
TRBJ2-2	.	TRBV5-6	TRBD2	CASSFGTSGATTGELFF	TGTGCCAGCAGCTTCGGGACTAGCGGGGCCACAACCGGGGAGCTGTTTTTT
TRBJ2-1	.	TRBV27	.	CASSSSSYNEQFF	TGTGCCAGCAGTTCTAGCTCCTACAATGAGCAGTTCTTC
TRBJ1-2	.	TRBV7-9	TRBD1	CASSTRQGLGGYTF	TGTGCCAGCAGCACCCGACAGGGGTTGGGGGGCTACACCTTC
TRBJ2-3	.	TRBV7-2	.	CASSSSGDRSTDTQYF	TGTGCCAGCAGCTCGTCGGGGGACAGAAGCACAGATACGCAGTATTTT
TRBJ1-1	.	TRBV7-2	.	CASSVAPGTEAFF	TGTGCCAGCAGCGTAGCCCCTGGCACTGAAGCTTTCTTT
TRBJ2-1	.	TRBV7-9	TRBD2	CASSLGSGSSGEQFF	TGTGCCAGCAGCTTAGGTAGCGGGAGTTCGGGTGAGCAGTTCTTC
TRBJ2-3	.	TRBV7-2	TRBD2	CASSSEGDRPTSGRGF	TGTGCCAGCAGCTCCGAAGGGGACAGACCTACTAGCGGGAGAGGTTTT
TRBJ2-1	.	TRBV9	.	CASSVDTGEYNEQFF	TGTGCCAGCAGCGTAGATACAGGAGAATACAATGAGCAGTTCTTC
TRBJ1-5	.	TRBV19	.	CASSIRHYSNQPQHF	TGTGCCAGTAGTATCAGGCACTATAGCAATCAGCCCCAGCATTTT
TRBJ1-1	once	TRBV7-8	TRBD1	CASSLTGGANTEAFF	TGTGCCAGCAGCTTAACAGGGGGGGCGAACACTGAAGCTTTCTTT
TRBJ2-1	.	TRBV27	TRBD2	CASSFGLAGLSSYNEQFF	TGTGCCAGCAGTTTTGGACTAGCGGGCTTAAGCTCCTACAATGAGCAGTTCTTC
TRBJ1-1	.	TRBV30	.	CAWSVVEAFF	TGTGCCTGGAGTGTGGTTGAAGCTTTCTTT
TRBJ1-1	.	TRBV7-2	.	CASSFTGTEAFF	TGTGCCAGCAGCTTTACAGGGACAGAAGCTTTCTTT
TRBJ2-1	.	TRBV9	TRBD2	CATSGTSGSNEQFF	TGTGCTACCAGCGGGACTAGCGGGAGTAATGAGCAGTTCTTC
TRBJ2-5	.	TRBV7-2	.	CASRQRARETQYF	TGTGCCAGCAGACAGAGGGCCCGAGAGACCCAGTACTTC
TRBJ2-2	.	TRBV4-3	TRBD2	CASGLAGVSGELFF	TGCGCCAGCGGACTAGCGGGAGTGAGCGGGGAGCTGTTTTTT
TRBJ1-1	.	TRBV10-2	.	CASSEPRADTEAFF	TGCGCCAGCAGTGAGCCAAGGGCGGACACTGAAGCTTTCTTT
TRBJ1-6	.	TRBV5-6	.	CASSRIVLVNSPLHF	TGTGCCAGCAGCCGGATAGTATTGGTAAATTCACCCCTCCACTTT
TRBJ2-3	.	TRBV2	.	CASFARGDTQYF	TGTGCCAGCTTTGCCCGTGGGGATACGCAGTATTTT
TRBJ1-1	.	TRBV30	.	CAWSVFGGYPQAFF	TGTGCCTGGAGTGTGTTTGGGGGTTACCCCCAAGCTTTCTTT
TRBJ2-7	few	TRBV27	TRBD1	CASSGTGVYEQYF	TGTGCCAGCAGTGGGACAGGGGTCTACGAGCAGTACTTC
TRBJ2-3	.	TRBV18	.	CASSPLMGSTDTQYF	TGTGCCAGCTCACCATTGATGGGCAGCACAGATACGCAGTATTTT
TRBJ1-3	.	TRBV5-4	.	CASSFGSVGTSGNTIYF	TGTGCCAGCAGCTTCGGCTCGGTGGGGACCTCTGGAAACACCATATATTTT
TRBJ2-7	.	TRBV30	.	CAWTLGGNEQYF	TGTGCCTGGACCCTCGGGGGCAATGAGCAGTACTTC
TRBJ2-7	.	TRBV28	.	CASSLVGPPYEQYF	TGTGCCAGCAGTTTAGTGGGGCCCCCCTACGAGCAGTACTTC
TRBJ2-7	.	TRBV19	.	CASSRTYPYEQYF	TGTGCCAGTAGTAGGACTTATCCCTACGAGCAGTACTTC
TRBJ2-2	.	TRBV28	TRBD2	CASSLFGSGSSSGELFF	TGTGCCAGCAGTTTATTCGGTAGCGGGAGTTCTTCCGGGGAGCTGTTTTTT
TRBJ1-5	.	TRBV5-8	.	CASSPGQPQHF	TGTGCCAGCAGCCCTGGGCAGCCCCAGCATTTT
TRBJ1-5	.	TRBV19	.	CASNNPRLGSAYQPQHF	TGTGCCAGTAATAACCCGCGGTTGGGATCGGCCTATCAGCCCCAGCATTTT
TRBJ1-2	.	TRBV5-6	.	CASSGLGGYTF	TGTGCCAGCAGTGGTCTCGGGGGCTACACCTTC
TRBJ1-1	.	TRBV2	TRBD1	CASSGTGLTEAFF	TGTGCCAGCAGTGGGACAGGCCTCACTGAAGCTTTCTTT
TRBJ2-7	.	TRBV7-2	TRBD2	CASSRRSGGSSYEQYF	TGTGCCAGCAGCCGGAGGTCGGGGGGGAGCTCCTACGAGCAGTACTTC
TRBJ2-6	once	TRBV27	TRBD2	CASKTSGGAGSGANVLTF	TGTGCCAGCAAAACTAGCGGGGGGGCAGGCTCTGGGGCCAACGTCCTGACTTTC
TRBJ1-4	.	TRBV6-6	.	CASTRGVEKLFF	TGTGCCAGCACAAGGGGTGTTGAAAAACTGTTTTTT
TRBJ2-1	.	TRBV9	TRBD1	CASSIRQGSSYNEQFF	TGTGCCAGCAGCATTAGACAGGGGAGCTCCTACAATGAGCAGTTCTTC